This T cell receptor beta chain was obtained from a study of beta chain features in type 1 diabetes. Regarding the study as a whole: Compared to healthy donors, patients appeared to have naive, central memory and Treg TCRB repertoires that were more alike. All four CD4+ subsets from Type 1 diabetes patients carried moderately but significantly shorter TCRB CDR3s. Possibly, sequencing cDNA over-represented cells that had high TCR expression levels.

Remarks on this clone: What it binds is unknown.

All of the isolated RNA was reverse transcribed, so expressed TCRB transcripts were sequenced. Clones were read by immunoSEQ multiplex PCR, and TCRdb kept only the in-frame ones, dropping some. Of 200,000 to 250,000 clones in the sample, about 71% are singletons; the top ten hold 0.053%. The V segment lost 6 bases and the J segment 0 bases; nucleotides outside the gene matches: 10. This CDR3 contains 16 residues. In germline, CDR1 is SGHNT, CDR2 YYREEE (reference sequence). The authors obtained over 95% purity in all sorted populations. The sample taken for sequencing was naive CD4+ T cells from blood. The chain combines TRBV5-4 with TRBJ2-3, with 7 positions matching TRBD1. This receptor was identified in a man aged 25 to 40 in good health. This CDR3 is CASTEMTGPSTDTQYF. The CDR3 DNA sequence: TGTGCCAGCACCGAGATGACAGGGCCTAGCACAGATACGCAGTATTTT.